The entry that follows covers one TCR beta chain sequence. Its antigen is undetermined. This entry is derived from a study of T cells in narcolepsy. The wider study: Enrolled donors included narcolepsy type 1 or type 2 patients and healthy controls.

Overall study findings and caveats: Comparing one patient's CSF and blood CD4+ clonotypes highlighted HCRT- and TRIB2-specific autoreactive clonotypes.

The CDR3 loop spans 15 amino acids. Germline V lookup: CDR1 MGHRA, CDR2 YSYEKL. Between the trimmed V and J ends, which lost 0 bases and 0 bases, there was a span of 5 bases. Sequencing was performed with immunoSEQ multiplex PCR; in TCRdb, only in-frame clones are kept and a portion is missing. The sample contains about 3,400 clones, 62% of which appear only once. The gene calls are TRBV4-1 and TRBJ2-2; D is uncertain. This clonotype originated in a human donor with narcolepsy. The sequencing input was CD45RA- memory CD8+ T cells from PBMCs. CDR3 amino acids: CASSQEWTNTGELFF. DNA of the CDR3: TGCGCCAGCAGCCAAGAATGGACGAACACCGGGGAGCTGTTTTTT.